The rows below give T cell receptor beta chains drawn from one sample of a study of T cell responses to AZD1222 COVID-19 vaccine. Libraries were prepared by immunoSEQ multiplex PCR; TCRdb keeps only in-frame clonotypes and omits some of them. The sample lists over 100,000 clones; more than 90% were seen once. The material sequenced was peripheral blood, taken on day 0 of AZD1222 vaccination. The receptor set was obtained from an adult in good health. Each CDR3 is given without its conserved first and last residue. Clone size is shown for a subset of rows, as once, few, many or a class of expanded clone.

CDR3 protein | clone size | J gene | V gene
AISTGTSTDTQY | NA | TRBJ2-3 | TRBV10-3
AISGDRTNYGYT | NA | TRBJ1-2 | TRBV10-3
ASSLEGHTSNQPQH | NA | TRBJ1-5 | TRBV5-1
ASSQGRPNTEAF | NA | TRBJ1-1 | TRBV3-1/TRBV3-2
ASSFLRTGGVVGGSYEQY | NA | TRBJ2-7 | TRBV18
ASSQDWTSGPYNEQF | once | TRBJ2-1 | TRBV4-1
ASSQDNGDNSPLH | NA | TRBJ1-6 | TRBV4-2
ASSIVGTGSGGTLRETQY | NA | TRBJ2-5 | TRBV19
AGGLAGGPEQY | NA | TRBJ2-7 | TRBV28
ASSTGTGPPRDTQY | NA | TRBJ2-3 | TRBV5-8
AILGENTEAF | once | TRBJ1-1 | TRBV10-3
ASSQDPGSVSQY | NA | TRBJ2-5 | TRBV4-1
SVEVIEVSEVNTEAF | NA | TRBJ1-1 | TRBV29-1
ATSTTQGAYQPQH | NA | TRBJ1-5 | TRBV15
ASSLGHTPDSPLH | NA | TRBJ1-6 | TRBV7-2
ASSQDHLNTEAF | NA | TRBJ1-1 | TRBV4-1
ASRPGITGELF | NA | TRBJ2-2 | TRBV19
ASRTGQGGEKLF | NA | TRBJ1-4 | TRBV2
ASSLGRSGANVLT | NA | TRBJ2-6 | TRBV11-2
ATSDSTGGVLDGYT | NA | TRBJ1-2 | TRBV24-1
ASSRGTSGAYEQY | once | TRBJ2-7 | TRBV28
ASSHRVTSGEKGGAKNIQY | NA | TRBJ2-4 | TRBV4-1
ASSQDGTGNEKLF | NA | TRBJ1-4 | TRBV3-1/TRBV3-2
ASSQAFGSGSGEQY | NA | TRBJ2-7 | TRBV3-1/TRBV3-2
ASWSGYTEAF | NA | TRBJ1-1 | TRBV6-5
ASPYASGPGTIPSYEQY | NA | TRBJ2-7 | TRBV7-2
ASSSLDRNPYNEQF | NA | TRBJ2-1 | TRBV7-2
ASSSGLAPTDTQY | NA | TRBJ2-3 | TRBV7-9
ASRLGAGNQPQH | NA | TRBJ1-5 | TRBV7-2
ASSLGGSGSRGYT | NA | TRBJ1-2 | TRBV5-1
ASSPQLRVNTEAF | NA | TRBJ1-1 | TRBV7-8
ASSEQGLGNEKLF | NA | TRBJ1-4 | TRBV9
ASSPPGGEKNIQY | NA | TRBJ2-4 | TRBV5-4
ASRSGGYNEQF | once | TRBJ2-1 | TRBV27
ASSLGDYEQY | NA | TRBJ2-7 | TRBV28
ASSPRGTAPDRVTGYT | NA | TRBJ1-2 | TRBV27
ASSLDPGYSNQPQH | NA | TRBJ1-5 | TRBV5-8
ASSQSNNSPLH | NA | TRBJ1-6 | TRBV7-3
ASSVRGRQF | NA | TRBJ2-1 | TRBV2
AISESKGTGVYGYT | NA | TRBJ1-2 | TRBV10-3
ASSYPSDLGGTEAF | NA | TRBJ1-1 | TRBV3-1/TRBV3-2
ASSQESKSGELF | NA | TRBJ2-2 | TRBV4-2
ASSQADRVGEGYGYT | NA | TRBJ1-2 | TRBV4-2
ASSIISSGNTIY | NA | TRBJ1-3 | TRBV19
ASSFVAGGKDEQF | NA | TRBJ2-1 | TRBV28
SGGANTGELF | NA | TRBJ2-2 | TRBV29-1
ASSPFTEATEAF | NA | TRBJ1-1 | TRBV5-4
ATSAKQGTYGYT | NA | TRBJ1-2 | TRBV15